One sample yielded the 15 T cell receptor beta chains listed below, sequenced in a study of cytomegalovirus exposure and HLA in healthy donors (dated by TCRdb to about 2017). Library creation used the immunoSEQ multiplex PCR assay. For the multiplex PCR, a mixture combining 60 forward primers for TCR Vbeta segments and 13 reverse primers for TCR Jbeta segments was used. TCRdb took this table from immuneACCESS and kept in-frame rearrangements with V and J called. Such tables lack part of the clones; where checked against another copy, unresolved V genes explain under half of the gap, and the rest is unexplained. The table for this sample lists some 130,000 clones; over 75% of them were counted only once. Clones ranked in the top ten supply 4.8% of the sample. Sequencing used PBMCs. These receptors were taken from a man aged 25 to 40 in good health.

The chain carries TRBV19 and TRBJ2-3, with D possibly matching TRBD2 (6 bases). V was shortened by 5 bases and J by 2 bases, with 11 bases between the two germline ends. CDR1 LNHDA and CDR2 SQIVND come from the germline V gene (reference sequence). The CDR3 spans 14 residues. The CDR3 DNA follows: TGTGCCAGTAGTTACGGGGGTGACACAGATACGCAGTATTTT. Its translation: CASSYGGDTDTQYF.

The chain uses TRBV2 and TRBJ2-7; TRBD1 is a possible D gene (6 bases). The CDR3 totals 15 residues. CDR1 and CDR2 from the germline V gene are SNHLY and FYNNEI. V gave up 6 bases and J gave up 3 bases, with 18 bases separating them. Here the CDR3 reads CASRLFGTRGYEQYF. DNA for the CDR3: TGTGCCAGCAGGCTTTTCGGGACCAGGGGCTACGAGCAGTACTTC. Looking up the rest from reference TRBV2 and TRBJ2-7 gives the full variable domain: EPEVTQTPSHQVTQMGQEVILRCVPISNHLYFYWYRQILGQKVEFLVSFYNNEISEKSEIFDDQFSVERPDGSNFTLKIRSTKLEDSAMYFCASRLFGTRGYEQYFGPGTRLTVT.

The V and J genes are TRBV6-4 and TRBJ2-1; 7 positions match TRBD2. CDR1 and CDR2 (germline): MRHNA, SNTAGT. The V gene end was trimmed by 4 bases and the J gene end by 7 bases; junction bases not matched to a gene: 7. This CDR3 is 14 amino acids long. The CDR3 region has the DNA TGTGCCAGCAGTGTCTGGGCGGGAGTTAATGAGCAGTTCTTC. Protein: CASSVWAGVNEQFF.

This chain uses TRBV5-1 with TRBJ2-3; no firm D call. Per germline, CDR1 SGHRS and CDR2 YFSETQ. There are 12 residues in the CDR3. V lost 0 bases, J lost 7 bases, and 6 bases lay in between. CDR3: CASSLARNTQYF. As DNA, the CDR3 is TGCGCCAGCAGCTTGGCGAGAAATACGCAGTATTTT. Together with reference TRBV5-1 and TRBJ2-3, the CDR3 gives the full variable domain: KAGVTQTPRYLIKTRGQQVTLSCSPISGHRSVSWYQQTPGQGLQFLFEYFSETQRNKGNFPGRFSGRQFSNSRSEMNVSTLELGDSALYLCASSLARNTQYFGPGTRLTVL.

This chain uses TRBV6-1 with TRBJ2-1; 7 bases agree with TRBD1. With 6 bases clipped from V and 4 bases from J, the junction kept 6 bases outside the gene matches. The CDR3 is 14 residues long. Per the germline V gene, CDR1 is MNHNS and CDR2 is SASEGT. The CDR3 region is CASSRTGQYNEQFF. The CDR3 DNA reads TGTGCCAGCAGCCGGACGGGACAGTACAATGAGCAGTTCTTC.

The chain employs TRBV18 and TRBJ2-7; unclear D gene. Per the germline V gene, CDR1 is KGHSH and CDR2 is LQKENI. The V and J ends lost 0 bases and 1 base respectively, with 10 bases between them. The CDR3 length is 15 residues. CDR3 loop: CASSPPLLRSYEQYF. In DNA, the CDR3 is TGTGCCAGCTCACCACCCTTGCTGAGGTCCTACGAGCAGTACTTC. The full variable domain, with the rest looked up from reference TRBV18 and TRBJ2-7, is NAGVMQNPRHLVRRRGQEARLRCSPMKGHSHVYWYRQLPEEGLKFMVYLQKENIIDESGMPKERFSAEFPKEGPSILRIQQVVRGDSAAYFCASSPPLLRSYEQYFGPGTRLTVT.

There are a few counts of this clone. V is TRBV5-1 and J is TRBJ2-7, with 10 positions matching TRBD2. This CDR3 contains 15 residues. The germline CDR1 and CDR2 sequences are SGHRS and YFSETQ. V lost 4 bases to trimming and J lost 3 bases; unmatched junction nucleotides: 7. This CDR3 reads CASSLSSGRSYEQYF. The DNA for the CDR3 is TGCGCCAGCAGCCTATCTAGCGGGAGAAGCTACGAGCAGTACTTC.

The CDR3 bases are TGTGCCAGCAGCTTAGGGGGACAGGGTGGCTACACCTTC. This codes for CASSLGGQGGYTF. The chain has TRBV7-3 and TRBJ1-2, with 9 bases lining up with TRBD1. CDR1 SGHTA and CDR2 FQGTGA come from the germline V gene. The CDR3 extends over 13 amino acids. Germline trimming cut 2 bases from V and 7 bases from J; bases unmatched to any gene: 2.

The rearrangement links TRBV7-9 to TRBJ2-5; TRBD2 aligns across 8 bases. The germline CDR1 and CDR2 sequences are SEHNR and FQNEAQ (reference sequence). The length of the CDR3 is 14 residues. The V segment lost 5 bases and the J segment 7 bases; nucleotides outside the gene matches: 9. CDR3 sequence reads: CASSPRTSPWTQYF. The DNA of the CDR3 is TGTGCCAGCAGCCCCCGGACTAGCCCCTGGACCCAGTACTTC. The whole variable domain, filled in from reference TRBV7-9 and TRBJ2-5, reads DTGVSQNPRHKITKRGQNVTFRCDPISEHNRLYWYRQTLGQGPEFLTYFQNEAQLEKSRLLSDRFSAERPKGSFSTLEIQRTEQGDSAMYLCASSPRTSPWTQYFGPGTRLLVL.

The chain combines TRBV4-2 with TRBJ2-7, with 13 bases matching TRBD2. This CDR3 comprises 15 residues. The J segment lost 5 bases and the V segment lost 3 bases, leaving 4 bases of the junction unmatched. CDR1 is LGHNA and CDR2 is YNFKEQ in the germline V gene. The CDR3 bases are TGTGCCAGCAGCCACGGGACTAGCGGGAAAGACGAGCAGTACTTC. It encodes CASSHGTSGKDEQYF.

This rearrangement joins TRBV9 to TRBJ1-1; TRBD1 aligns across 7 bases. The CDR3 extends over 16 amino acids. V gave up 3 bases and J gave up 5 bases; unmatched junction bases: 13. Germline V lookup: CDR1 SGDLS, CDR2 YYNGEE. The CDR3 spells CASSASMGTATTEAFF. CDR3 sequence (DNA): TGTGCCAGCAGCGCGAGTATGGGGACAGCGACGACTGAAGCTTTCTTT.

The V and J genes are TRBV28 and TRBJ2-7, with 13 bases identical to TRBD2. V shed 8 bases and J 2 bases; nucleotides not matched to a gene: 15. CDR3 length equals 18 residues. Germline CDR1 is MDHEN and CDR2 is SYDVKM. The CDR3 DNA is TGTGCCAGCGTCCTTCGCGGACTAGCGGGAGTAACGGCCTACGAGCAGTACTTC. Amino acids: CASVLRGLAGVTAYEQYF.

V is TRBV14 and J is TRBJ1-4, with D hard to call. CDR1 and CDR2 from the germline V gene are SGHDN and FVKESK. This CDR3 spans 16 amino acids. The V gene lost 0 bases and the J gene lost 8 bases, with 16 bases spanning the gap. Here the CDR3 DNA reads TGTGCCAGCAGCCAAGATCTCTTAACTTCGGGAGAAAAACTGTTTTTT. It is translated as CASSQDLLTSGEKLFF.

This clone occurred once. The junction departs from the called germline gene at one end, perhaps through a read error. The CDR3 DNA reads as TGTGCCACCACCAGAGGGGTAGGCCAGCGGAGGTACCAAGAGACCCAGTACTTC. This gives the protein CATTRGVGQRRYQETQYF. The chain links TRBV15 to TRBJ2-5, with D perhaps TRBD1 or TRBD2 (5 bases each). The germline V gene encodes CDR1 LNHNV and CDR2 YYDKDF (reference sequence). The CDR3 extends over 18 amino acids.

The rearrangement links TRBV5-6 to TRBJ1-5; perhaps TRBD1 as D (6 bases). This CDR3 is 15 amino acids long. Trimming took 1 base from V and 6 from J, leaving 14 bases between them. Germline-derived CDR1 and CDR2 are SGHDT and YYEEEE. This chain's CDR3 is CASSLMRTVSQPQHF. The CDR3 DNA reads TGTGCCAGCAGCTTGATGCGGACAGTCAGTCAGCCCCAGCATTTT.